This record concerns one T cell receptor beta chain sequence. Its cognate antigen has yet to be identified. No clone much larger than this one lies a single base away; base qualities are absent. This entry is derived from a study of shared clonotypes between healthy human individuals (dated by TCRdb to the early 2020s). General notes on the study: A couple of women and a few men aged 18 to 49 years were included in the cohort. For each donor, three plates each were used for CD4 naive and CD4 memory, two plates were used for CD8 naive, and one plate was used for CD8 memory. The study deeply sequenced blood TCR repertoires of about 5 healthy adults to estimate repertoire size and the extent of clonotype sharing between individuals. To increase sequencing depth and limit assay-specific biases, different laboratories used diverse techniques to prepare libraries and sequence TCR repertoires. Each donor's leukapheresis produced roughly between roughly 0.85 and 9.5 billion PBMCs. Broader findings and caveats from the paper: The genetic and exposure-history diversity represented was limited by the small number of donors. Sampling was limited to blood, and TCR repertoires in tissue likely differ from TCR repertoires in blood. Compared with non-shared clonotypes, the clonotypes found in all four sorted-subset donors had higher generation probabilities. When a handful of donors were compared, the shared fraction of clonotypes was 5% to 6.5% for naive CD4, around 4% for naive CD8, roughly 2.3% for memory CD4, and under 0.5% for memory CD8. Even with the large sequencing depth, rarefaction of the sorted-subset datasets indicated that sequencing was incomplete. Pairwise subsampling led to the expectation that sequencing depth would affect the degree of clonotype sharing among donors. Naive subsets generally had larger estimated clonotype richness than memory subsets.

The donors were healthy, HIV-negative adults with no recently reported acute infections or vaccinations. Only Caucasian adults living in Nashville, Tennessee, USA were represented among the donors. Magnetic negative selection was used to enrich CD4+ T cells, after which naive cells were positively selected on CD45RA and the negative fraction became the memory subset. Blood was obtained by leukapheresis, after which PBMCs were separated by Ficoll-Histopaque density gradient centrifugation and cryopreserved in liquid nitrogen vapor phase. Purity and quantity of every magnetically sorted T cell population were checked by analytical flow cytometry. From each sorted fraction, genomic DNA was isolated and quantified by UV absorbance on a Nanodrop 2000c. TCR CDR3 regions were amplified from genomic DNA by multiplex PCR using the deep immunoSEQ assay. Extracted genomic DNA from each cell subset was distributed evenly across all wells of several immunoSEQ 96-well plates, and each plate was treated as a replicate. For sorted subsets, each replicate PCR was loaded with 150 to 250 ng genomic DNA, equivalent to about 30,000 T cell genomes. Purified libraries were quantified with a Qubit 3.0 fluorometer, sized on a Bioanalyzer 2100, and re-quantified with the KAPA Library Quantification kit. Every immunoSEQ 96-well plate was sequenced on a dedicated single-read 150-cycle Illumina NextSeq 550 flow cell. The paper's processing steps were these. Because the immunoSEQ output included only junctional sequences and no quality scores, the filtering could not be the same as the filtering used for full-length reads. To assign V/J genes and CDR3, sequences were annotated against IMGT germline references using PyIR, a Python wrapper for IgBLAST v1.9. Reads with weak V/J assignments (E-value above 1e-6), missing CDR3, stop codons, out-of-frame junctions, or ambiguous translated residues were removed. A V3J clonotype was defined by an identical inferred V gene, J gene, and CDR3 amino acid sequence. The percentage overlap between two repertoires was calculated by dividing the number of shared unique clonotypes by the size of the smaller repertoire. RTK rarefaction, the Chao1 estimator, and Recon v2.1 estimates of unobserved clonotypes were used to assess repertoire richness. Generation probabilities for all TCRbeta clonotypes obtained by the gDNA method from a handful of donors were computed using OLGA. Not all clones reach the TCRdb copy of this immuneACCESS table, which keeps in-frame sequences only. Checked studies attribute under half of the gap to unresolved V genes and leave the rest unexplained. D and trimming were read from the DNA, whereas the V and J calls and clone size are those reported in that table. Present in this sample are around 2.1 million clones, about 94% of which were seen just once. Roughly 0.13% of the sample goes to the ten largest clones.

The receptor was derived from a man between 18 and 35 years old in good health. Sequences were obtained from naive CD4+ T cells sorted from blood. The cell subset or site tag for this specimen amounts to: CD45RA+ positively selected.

The CDR3 amino acid sequence is: CASRRGEGSPLHF. The DNA sequence follows: TGTGCCAGCAGGCGAGGGGAAGGGTCACCCCTCCACTTT. The rearrangement joined TRBV7-9 to TRBJ1-6; TRBD1 might be the D gene, on 5 matching bases. The germline V gene (reference sequence) specifies SEHNR as CDR1 and FQNEAQ as CDR2. V is reduced by 6 bases and J by 10 bases, leaving a spacing of 13 bases between them. Counted from cysteine to phenylalanine, this CDR3 has 13 amino acids. The retained sequence is limited to the CDR3, 39 bases, with the frame set at the first base.